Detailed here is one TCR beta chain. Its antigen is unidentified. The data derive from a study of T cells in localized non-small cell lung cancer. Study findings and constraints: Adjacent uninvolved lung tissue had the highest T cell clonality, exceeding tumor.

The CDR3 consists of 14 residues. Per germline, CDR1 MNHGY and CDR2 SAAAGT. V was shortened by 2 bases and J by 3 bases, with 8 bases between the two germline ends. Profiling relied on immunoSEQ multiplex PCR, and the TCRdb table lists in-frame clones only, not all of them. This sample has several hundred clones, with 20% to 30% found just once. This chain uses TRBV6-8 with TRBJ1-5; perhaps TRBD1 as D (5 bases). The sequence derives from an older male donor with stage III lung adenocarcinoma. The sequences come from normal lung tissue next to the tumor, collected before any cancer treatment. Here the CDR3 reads CASSYIGVNQPQHF. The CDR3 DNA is TGTGCCAGCAGTTACATAGGGGTCAATCAGCCCCAGCATTTT.